This note documents a single TCR beta chain sequence. No antigen is known for it. Sequencing of TCR beta was performed on blood CD8+ T cells and on blood CD4+ T cells. Purification of the CD8+ and CD4+ T cells relied on negative isolation, and TEMRA cells underwent FACS enrichment. These data belong to a study of CD8 T cells in Susac syndrome. The study, taken as a whole, reports: The study conceded that relatively few individuals underwent its TCR sequencing and HLA analysis.

Reverse transcription of about 0.45 to 1 ug RNA was carried out with random hexamers. Multiplex PCR with immunoSEQ amplified the TCR beta CDR3 across 54 Vbeta and 13 Jbeta. TCRdb recomputed calls from the immunoSEQ multiplex PCR reads with MiXCR, one row per CDR3 protein. Of around 270,000 distinct CDR3 sequences in the sample, approximately 90% were seen once. Sequenced sample: CD8+ T cells from PBMCs. The TCR originated in a human donor with multiple sclerosis.

CDR3 residues: CASSSPTSGMDQYF. DNA of the CDR3: TGTGCCAGCAGCAGCCCGACTAGCGGGATGGACCAGTACTTC. This sequence joins TRBV7-9 and TRBJ2-5; TRBD2 matches at 11 bases. The CDR3 sequence is 14 residues long. Germline V CDR1 and CDR2: SEHNR, FQNEAQ (reference sequence). The trim removed 5 bases at V and 10 bases at J, leaving 9 bases unmatched.